The 32 T cell receptor beta chains below were found in one sample sequenced in a study of T cell changes during pregnancy in multiple sclerosis. The table came from immunoSEQ multiplex PCR; TCRdb's copy has only in-frame clones and leaves some out. The sample records approximately 99,000 clones, approximately 90% being singletons. Sequencing was performed on peripheral blood, taken in the second trimester of pregnancy. The receptors come from a female donor in good health, enrolled as a control in a pregnancy study.

This chain connects TRBV11-3 to TRBJ2-2, with a weak D call TRBD1 (6 bases). The germline V gene encodes CDR1 SGHNT and CDR2 YENEEA. The V gene lost 1 base and the J gene lost 6 bases, with 9 bases spanning the gap. The CDR3 extends over 14 amino acids. The CDR3 sequence: CASSLGPGAGELFF. CDR3 nucleotide sequence: TGTGCCAGCAGCTTAGGGCCAGGGGCCGGGGAGCTGTTTTTT.

This clone was observed a single time. The chain uses TRBV28 and TRBJ2-1, with TRBD1 matching over 9 bases. The V and J ends lost 4 bases and 7 bases, in that order; junction bases with no gene match: 5. Per germline, CDR1 MDHEN and CDR2 SYDVKM. This CDR3 contains 14 residues. CDR3 sequence (DNA): TGTGCCAGCAGTTATGGGACAGGGAGGAATGAGCAGTTCTTC. Translation: CASSYGTGRNEQFF.

V gene TRBV28 combines with J gene TRBJ2-3, with 7 bases matching TRBD2. The CDR3 is 16 residues long. Trimming removed 5 bases from V and 5 bases from J; junction bases left unmatched: 13. Germline V gives CDR1 MDHEN, CDR2 SYDVKM. The CDR3 is CASSQRQRDQGDTQYF. In DNA form, the CDR3 reads TGTGCCAGCAGTCAAAGGCAGCGGGATCAGGGAGATACGCAGTATTTT.

The CDR3 coding sequence is TGTGCCAGCAGCGGGAGGGCCTACAATGAGCAGTTCTTC. It is translated as CASSGRAYNEQFF. The chain links TRBV28 to TRBJ2-1; 8 positions agree with TRBD2. This CDR3 has 13 amino acids. Looked up from germline, CDR1 is MDHEN and CDR2 is SYDVKM. The V gene end was trimmed by 6 bases and the J gene end by 2 bases; junction bases not matched to a gene: 0.

The genes are TRBV7-6 and TRBJ2-2; D ambiguous. The CDR3 extends over 16 amino acids. CDR1 and CDR2 (germline): SGHVS, FNYEAQ. Trimming cost V 2 bases and J 4 bases, with 14 bases left between them. The CDR3 loop reads CASSLPRGRFTGELFF. In DNA, the CDR3 is TGTGCCAGCAGCTTACCCCGAGGAAGATTCACCGGGGAGCTGTTTTTT.

The chain uses TRBV27 and TRBJ1-4; D call uncertain. The CDR3 length is 15 residues. Per the germline V gene, CDR1 is MNHEY and CDR2 is SMNVEV (reference sequence). V lost 0 bases and J 5 bases, leaving 10 bases between the germline ends. The CDR3 DNA follows: TGTGCCAGCAGTTTATCGGTACAGCCAAATGAAAAACTGTTTTTT. Translation gives CASSLSVQPNEKLFF.

This clone was counted only a few times. The sample holds other DNA sequences that translate to the same CDR3. The chain links TRBV18 to TRBJ2-7; 8 bases agree with TRBD1. Germline values: CDR1 KGHSH, CDR2 LQKENI. The junction had 6 bases not matched to a gene; V was cut back by 0 bases and J by 2 bases. This CDR3 is built from 16 residues. The chain's CDR3 is CASSPPGQGSPYEQYF. The CDR3 bases are TGTGCCAGCTCACCACCCGGACAGGGATCACCCTACGAGCAGTACTTC.

The chain carries TRBV28 and TRBJ1-2, with D maybe TRBD1 (6 bases). V was pared by 11 bases and J by 2 bases, with 12 bases between. CDR3 length: 12 residues. CDR1 MDHEN and CDR2 SYDVKM come from the germline V gene. This chain's CDR3 is CAGLGHNYGYTF. For the CDR3, the DNA is TGTGCCGGCCTGGGACACAACTATGGCTACACCTTC.

The chain combines TRBV9 with TRBJ1-1, with D uncertain. The V gene lost 0 bases and the J gene lost 1 base, with 10 bases spanning the gap. Germline V gene data show CDR1 as SGDLS and CDR2 as YYNGEE. This CDR3 has 15 residues. This chain's CDR3 is CASSVDGYGNTEAFF. CDR3 bases: TGTGCCAGCAGCGTAGACGGTTACGGGAACACTGAAGCTTTCTTT.

To note about this clone: Within the sample, other DNA sequences also encode this same CDR3. The chain uses TRBV19 and TRBJ2-7; 7 nucleotides align to TRBD1. The CDR3 totals 13 residues. The ends lost 6 bases at V and 4 bases at J; junction bases unmatched: 6. Germline V gives CDR1 LNHDA, CDR2 SQIVND (reference sequence). This CDR3 reads CASRGDRSYEQYF. DNA of the CDR3: TGTGCCAGTAGGGGGGACAGATCTTACGAGCAGTACTTC.

The V and J genes are TRBV5-1 and TRBJ2-2; D is unresolved. V gave up 1 base and J gave up 9 bases, with 13 bases separating them. The CDR3 loop spans 14 amino acids. Germline values: CDR1 SGHRS, CDR2 YFSETQ. The CDR3 DNA is TGCGCCAGCAGCTTGATTATGGCCCTCCGGGAGCTGTTTTTT. This codes for CASSLIMALRELFF.

This chain connects TRBV7-2 to TRBJ2-7; 7 positions match TRBD1. V lost 0 bases to trimming and J lost 6 bases; unmatched junction nucleotides: 2. Germline V lookup: CDR1 SGHTA, CDR2 FQGNSA. CDR3 length: 13 amino acids. CDR3: CASSLARGREQYF. DNA of the CDR3: TGTGCCAGCAGCTTAGCGAGGGGGCGCGAGCAGTACTTC.

The rearrangement links TRBV6-5 to TRBJ1-2; 7 nucleotides agree with TRBD1. V shed 6 bases and J 5 bases; nucleotides not matched to a gene: 9. Germline lookup yields CDR1 MNHEY and CDR2 SVGAGI. The CDR3 is made up of 14 amino acids. This CDR3 is CASRPGTDPYGYTF. DNA of the CDR3: TGTGCCAGCAGACCCGGGACAGACCCGTATGGCTACACCTTC.

DNA of the CDR3: TGTGCCTGGACGAGGGAGAATTCACCCCTCCACTTT. Translating gives CAWTRENSPLHF. This sequence joins TRBV30 and TRBJ1-6; D ambiguous. The V and J ends lost 4 bases and 7 bases respectively, with 8 bases between them. CDR1 and CDR2 (germline): GTSNPN, SVGIG (reference sequence). The CDR3 contains 12 residues.

A single count supports this clone. The CDR3 region is CASRLQGENSPLHF. The CDR3 nucleotides are TGTGCCAGCAGATTACAGGGGGAAAATTCACCCCTCCACTTT. V usage is TRBV2 and J usage is TRBJ1-6; 8 bases are a match to TRBD1. Per germline, CDR1 SNHLY and CDR2 FYNNEI. Trimming cost V 6 bases and J 7 bases; bases outside gene matches: 5. The CDR3 spans 14 residues.

The chain carries TRBV15 and TRBJ2-2, with a tentative D call TRBD1 (5 bases). V was cut by 2 bases and J by 6 bases, with 10 bases left in between. Germline CDR1 LNHNV, CDR2 YYDKDF (reference sequence). CDR3 length: 14 amino acids. The CDR3 DNA reads TGTGCCACCAGCAGATTCCAGGGTGCCGGGGAGCTGTTTTTT. Amino acid sequence: CATSRFQGAGELFF.

The chain links TRBV14 to TRBJ2-3; a weak D match, TRBD1 (5 bases). The ends were cut back, 4 bases at V and 0 bases at J, with 8 bases in the middle. This CDR3 comprises 14 residues. Germline V gene sequence: CDR1 SGHDN, CDR2 FVKESK. CDR3 sequence reads: CASSRDRSTDTQYF. CDR3 sequence (DNA): TGTGCCAGCAGCCGTGACAGAAGCACAGATACGCAGTATTTT.

CDR3 protein: CASSEAGGTSYGYTF. The CDR3 DNA is TGTGCCAGCAGTGAAGCGGGGGGGACTAGCTATGGCTACACCTTC. V and J are TRBV6-1 and TRBJ1-2, with D possibly being TRBD1 (5 bases). Germline assignment: CDR1 MNHNS and CDR2 SASEGT. The CDR3 is 15 residues long. V was trimmed by 0 bases and J by 4 bases, leaving 12 bases between them.

The chain couples TRBV6-5 to TRBJ1-1; tentative D call: TRBD1 (5 bases). V gave up 5 bases and J gave up 3 bases, with 16 bases separating them. The CDR3 spans 15 residues. Germline CDR1 reads MNHEY; CDR2 reads SVGAGI. CDR3 nucleotide sequence: TGTGCCAGCAGTCCCCTAGACAGTTTCTACACTGAAGCTTTCTTT. Translation: CASSPLDSFYTEAFF.

The V gene is TRBV5-8, the J gene TRBJ1-4, with a possible D match to TRBD1 (6 bases). The CDR3 loop spans 15 amino acids. Trimming cost V 4 bases and J 5 bases, with 15 bases left between them. CDR1 is SGHTS and CDR2 is YDEGEE in the germline V gene. DNA for the CDR3: TGTGCCAGCAGCCCACGGCAGGGGATCAATGAAAAACTGTTTTTT. Its translation: CASSPRQGINEKLFF.

This clone turned up a few times. The CDR3 sequence: CASSLAPSGSQETQYF. The CDR3, as DNA: TGCGCCAGCAGCTTGGCCCCTAGCGGGAGCCAAGAGACCCAGTACTTC. This chain joins TRBV5-1 and TRBJ2-5, with TRBD2 identical over 10 bases. Trimming cost V 0 bases and J 1 base; bases outside gene matches: 3. Germline lookup yields CDR1 SGHRS and CDR2 YFSETQ. The length of the CDR3 is 16 residues.

This clone was found once. This rearrangement joins TRBV11-3 to TRBJ2-5, with 12 bases matching TRBD2. The CDR3 has 15 amino acids. Germline V gene data show CDR1 as SGHNT and CDR2 as YENEEA. V dropped 5 bases and J dropped 5; count of bases not matched to a gene: 6. The CDR3 sequence is CASSLTSGGLETQYF. CDR3 DNA: TGTGCCAGCAGCCTGACTAGCGGGGGACTCGAGACCCAGTACTTC.

A note on this clone: Other DNA sequences of this sample code for an identical CDR3. The V gene is TRBV20-1, the J gene TRBJ1-1; a possible D gene is TRBD1 (6 bases). V lost 6 bases, J lost 6 bases, and 11 bases lay in between. Germline V gene sequence: CDR1 DFQATT, CDR2 SNEGSKA (reference sequence). This CDR3 region has 11 residues. The DNA for the CDR3 is TGCAGTGCCTCAGGGGTGGCTGAAGCTTTCTTT. Translating gives CSASGVAEAFF.

The genes are TRBV18 and TRBJ2-3, with D perhaps TRBD1 (5 bases). Between the trimmed V and J ends, which lost 3 bases and 3 bases, there was a span of 16 bases. Germline lookup yields CDR1 KGHSH and CDR2 LQKENI. The CDR3 runs to 16 residues. CDR3 amino acids: CASSPYTGGGTDTQYF. The CDR3 bases are TGTGCCAGCTCACCCTATACAGGTGGTGGAACAGATACGCAGTATTTT.

In DNA form, the CDR3 reads TGTGCCAGCAGTTACGGGACAGGGAGACTCAACGCTTTCTTT. Amino acids: CASSYGTGRLNAFF. V is TRBV6-5 and J is TRBJ1-1; 9 bases line up with TRBD1. The germline gives CDR1 MNHEY, CDR2 SVGAGI. With V trimmed by 2 bases and J by 11 bases, 9 bases remained unmatched. The CDR3 contains 14 residues.

This chain connects TRBV6-5 to TRBJ1-5; tentatively, D is TRBD1 (5 bases). CDR3 length equals 14 residues. Trimming removed 5 bases at V and 3 bases at J, with 11 bases between. Germline CDR1 and CDR2: MNHEY and SVGAGI. CDR3 DNA: TGTGCCAGCAGTGGAACAGGTACCAATCAGCCCCAGCATTTT. This sequence encodes CASSGTGTNQPQHF.

The CDR3 DNA reads as TGTGCCAGCAGCCAATCCCGTACCGGGGAGCTGTTTTTT. It is translated as CASSQSRTGELFF. V is TRBV14 and J is TRBJ2-2, with D unresolved. Trimming stripped 2 bases from V and 5 bases from J, with 6 bases between. Germline assignment: CDR1 SGHDN and CDR2 FVKESK. This CDR3 has 13 amino acids.

The chain joins TRBV5-8 to TRBJ1-2, with unresolved D. Germline-derived CDR1 and CDR2 are SGHTS and YDEGEE. The germline V and J ends were trimmed by 1 base and 2 bases, with 12 bases remaining between them. The CDR3 spans 15 residues. The chain's CDR3 is CASSLFGGSNYGYTF. The CDR3, as DNA: TGTGCCAGCAGCTTGTTCGGAGGGTCAAACTATGGCTACACCTTC. Using reference TRBV5-8 and TRBJ1-2 for the parts outside the CDR3, the full variable domain is EAGVTQSPTHLIKTRGQQATLRCSPISGHTSVYWYQQALGLGLQFLLWYDEGEERNRGNFPPRFSGRQFPNYSSELNVNALELEDSALYLCASSLFGGSNYGYTFGSGTRLTVV.

The chain uses TRBV30 and TRBJ1-4, with a possible D match to TRBD1 (6 bases). From germline, CDR1 is GTSNPN and CDR2 SVGIG (reference sequence). The ends were cut back, 3 bases at V and 16 bases at J, with 21 bases in the middle. CDR3 length: 13 residues. The CDR3 nucleotides are TGTGCCTGGAGCGGCAACACCCTAACAGGGCCGTTTTTT. This codes for CAWSGNTLTGPFF.

The V call is TRBV5-4, the J call TRBJ2-1; D call uncertain. V was clipped by 0 bases and J by 0 bases, with 10 bases between them. This CDR3 contains 16 residues. Germline V gene lookup returns CDR1 SGHNT and CDR2 YYREEE (reference sequence). This CDR3 is CASSLDLRSSYNEQFF. Here the CDR3 DNA reads TGTGCCAGCAGCTTGGATCTTCGGAGCTCCTACAATGAGCAGTTCTTC.

In this sample, this clone turned up a few times. This CDR3 is CASSTQDAAGNTIYF. In DNA form, the CDR3 reads TGTGCCAGCAGCACACAGGATGCGGCTGGAAACACCATATATTTT. The chain is built from TRBV7-9 and TRBJ1-3; possibly TRBD1 for D (5 bases). The CDR3 has 15 residues. Germline assignment: CDR1 SEHNR and CDR2 FQNEAQ (reference sequence). V was shortened by 5 bases and J by 2 bases, with 13 bases between the two germline ends.

This chain joins TRBV28 and TRBJ1-2; TRBD1 agrees at 7 bases. Germline CDR1 and CDR2: MDHEN and SYDVKM. The CDR3 contains 13 residues. V lost 6 bases to trimming and J lost 4 bases; unmatched junction nucleotides: 5. Written as DNA, the CDR3 is TGTGCCAGCAGGGGGGACAGAATCTATGGCTACACCTTC. This gives the protein CASRGDRIYGYTF.